This entry lists 27 T cell receptor beta chains sequenced from one sample in a study of neurological immune-mediated disorders. TCRdb re-analysed the 5' RACE reads in MiXCR, keeping a single row per CDR3 protein. The sample consists of about 50,000 distinct CDR3 sequences, around a sixth of them appearing once. The sample consisted of PBMCs. These receptors were taken from a man aged 55 to 70 in good health.

This clonotype was seen repeatedly, ten times or more. This chain connects TRBV9 to TRBJ1-2, with 9 bases fitting TRBD1. The germline V gene encodes CDR1 SGDLS and CDR2 YYNGEE. The CDR3 extends over 15 amino acids. V trimming: 2 bases; J trimming: 3 bases; junction bases outside the gene matches: 5. The CDR3 region has the DNA TGTGCCAGCAGCGTGGGGACAGGGTCCGACTATGGCTACACCTTC. This sequence encodes CASSVGTGSDYGYTF.

There are many counts of this clonotype. The CDR3 is CASSLGITTYEQYF. The CDR3 DNA is TGCGCCAGCAGCTTGGGGATCACCACCTACGAGCAGTACTTC. The genes are TRBV5-1 and TRBJ2-7; no reliable D call. CDR1 is SGHRS and CDR2 is YFSETQ in the germline V gene. Deletions cut 0 bases from V and 2 bases from J, with 9 bases between. The CDR3 runs to 14 residues.

This clonotype has at least ten counts. The rearrangement uses TRBV14 and TRBJ2-6; D is undetermined. The CDR3 has 12 amino acids. Germline V gene data show CDR1 as SGHDN and CDR2 as FVKESK. V was pared by 3 bases and J by 4 bases, with 1 base between. Here the CDR3 reads CASSQGANVLTF. CDR3 in DNA: TGTGCCAGCAGCCAGGGGGCCAACGTCCTGACTTTC.

This clonotype was counted once. The chain uses TRBV10-3 and TRBJ1-4; no clear D gene. Trimming removed 0 bases from V and 3 bases from J, with 2 bases in between. The CDR3 extends over 13 amino acids. Germline values: CDR1 ENHRY, CDR2 SYGVKD. This CDR3 is CAISESSNEKLFF. CDR3 nucleotide sequence: TGTGCCATCAGTGAGTCTTCTAATGAAAAACTGTTTTTT.

This clonotype was counted a few times. The chain recombines TRBV7-8 with TRBJ2-2; the match to TRBD2 covers 12 bases. The CDR3 spans 16 residues. The V gene end was trimmed by 5 bases and the J gene end by 1 base; junction bases not matched to a gene: 2. Germline values: CDR1 SGHVS, CDR2 FQNEAQ. DNA of the CDR3: TGTGCCAGCAGCAAACTAGCGGGAGGGAACACCGGGGAGCTGTTTTTT. It yields the protein CASSKLAGGNTGELFF. The whole variable domain, remainder taken from reference TRBV7-8 and TRBJ2-2, is GAGVSQSPRYKVAKRGQDVALRCDPISGHVSLFWYQQALGQGPEFLTYFQNEAQLDKSGLPSDRFFAERPEGSVSTLKIQRTQQEDSAVYLCASSKLAGGNTGELFFGEGSRLTVL.

In its sample, this clonotype was seen many times. The V and J genes are TRBV27 and TRBJ1-2, with 8 bases lining up with TRBD1. The CDR3 consists of 13 residues. The V gene's germline CDR1 is MNHEY and CDR2 SMNVEV (reference sequence). Trimming removed 8 bases from V and 2 bases from J; junction bases left unmatched: 4. The CDR3 protein is CASGRQGNYGYTF. The CDR3 nucleotides read TGTGCCAGCGGGAGACAGGGGAACTATGGCTACACCTTC.

This clonotype was seen repeatedly, ten times or more. In DNA form, the CDR3 reads TGTGCCAGCAGCATACTAGCGGGAGAATGGAATGAGCAGTTCTTC. It encodes CASSILAGEWNEQFF. V gene TRBV7-2 combines with J gene TRBJ2-1, with TRBD2 matching 11 bases. Germline loops: CDR1 SGHTA, CDR2 FQGNSA. CDR3 size: 15 residues. The V gene end was trimmed by 5 bases and the J gene end by 7 bases; junction bases not matched to a gene: 7. The whole variable domain, filled in from reference TRBV7-2 and TRBJ2-1, reads GAGVSQSPSNKVTEKGKDVELRCDPISGHTALYWYRQSLGQGLEFLIYFQGNSAPDKSGLPSDRFSAERTGGSVSTLTIQRTQQEDSAVYLCASSILAGEWNEQFFGPGTRLTVL.

There are many counts of this clonotype. This chain connects TRBV5-1 to TRBJ2-1; the D call may be TRBD1 or TRBD2 (5 bases each). This CDR3 comprises 16 residues. Looked up from germline, CDR1 is SGHRS and CDR2 is YFSETQ. V was pared by 2 bases and J by 7 bases, with 19 bases between. In DNA, the CDR3 is TGCGCCAGCAGCTTAGGATTTGAGGGCCAGGGAAATGAGCAGTTCTTC. Translating gives CASSLGFEGQGNEQFF.

This clonotype was seen many times. V and J are TRBV28 and TRBJ1-5, with 8 bases matching TRBD1. The germline CDR1 and CDR2 sequences are MDHEN and SYDVKM. V lost 6 bases, J lost 6 bases, and 10 bases stayed unmatched. The CDR3 consists of 15 residues. The CDR3 loop reads CASSSGQGLFQPQHF. The CDR3 nucleotides are TGTGCCAGCAGCTCAGGACAGGGTTTATTTCAGCCCCAGCATTTT. The complete variable domain, with remaining parts taken from reference TRBV28 and TRBJ1-5, reads DVKVTQSSRYLVKRTGEKVFLECVQDMDHENMFWYRQDPGLGLRLIYFSYDVKMKEKGDIPEGYSVSREKKERFSLILESASTNQTSMYLCASSSGQGLFQPQHFGDGTRLSIL.

This clonotype was seen a handful of times. The chain uses TRBV19 and TRBJ1-1; no firm D call. The CDR3 runs to 12 residues. CDR1 and CDR2 (germline): LNHDA, SQIVND (reference sequence). Trimming removed 7 bases from V and 7 bases from J, with 13 bases in between. CDR3 sequence: CASNSGRIEAFF. For the CDR3, the DNA is TGTGCCAGTAATTCGGGTAGGATTGAAGCTTTCTTT.

This clonotype was counted ten times or more. CDR3 nucleotide sequence: TGTGCCAGCAGCTTAGGGGCCGGGATGAACACTGAAGCTTTCTTT. Protein product: CASSLGAGMNTEAFF. J is TRBJ1-1 and V is TRBV7-2; D not certain. Trimming took 1 base from V and 0 from J, leaving 9 bases between them. The CDR3 length is 15 residues. From germline, CDR1 is SGHTA and CDR2 FQGNSA. The full variable domain, completed using reference TRBV7-2 and TRBJ1-1, is GAGVSQSPSNKVTEKGKDVELRCDPISGHTALYWYRQSLGQGLEFLIYFQGNSAPDKSGLPSDRFSAERTGGSVSTLTIQRTQQEDSAVYLCASSLGAGMNTEAFFGQGTRLTVV.

This clonotype was seen repeatedly, ten times or more. V is TRBV5-1 and J is TRBJ1-5, with a tentative D call TRBD1 (6 bases). The CDR3 is 16 residues long. Trimming pared 0 bases from V and 2 bases from J, leaving 12 bases between. Germline assignment: CDR1 SGHRS and CDR2 YFSETQ. CDR3 in amino acids: CASSLDGGGGNQPQHF. The CDR3 region has the DNA TGCGCCAGCAGCTTGGATGGGGGCGGGGGCAATCAGCCCCAGCATTTT.

This clonotype was counted many times. The rearrangement uses TRBV24-1 and TRBJ2-1, with 8 bases matching TRBD2. The germline V gene has CDR1 KGHDR and CDR2 SFDVKD. The CDR3 is 16 amino acids. V trimming: 3 bases; J trimming: 1 base; junction bases outside the gene matches: 4. The CDR3 protein is CATSDPSSGSYNEQFF. CDR3 nucleotides: TGTGCCACCAGTGATCCATCTAGCGGGTCCTACAATGAGCAGTTCTTC.

Ten or more counts support this clonotype. The V gene is TRBV3-1, the J gene TRBJ2-7, with 11 bases lining up with TRBD2. The CDR3 extends over 15 amino acids. Germline V CDR1 and CDR2: LGHDT, YNNKEL (reference sequence). The ends lost 3 bases at V and 2 bases at J; junction bases unmatched: 3. The CDR3 region is CASSQGLAEAYEQYF. For the CDR3, the DNA is TGTGCCAGCAGCCAGGGACTAGCGGAGGCCTACGAGCAGTACTTC.

The table lists this clonotype with many counts. The gene calls are TRBV4-2 and TRBJ1-2; D may be TRBD1 (6 bases). Germline V lookup: CDR1 LGHNA, CDR2 YNFKEQ. V shed 0 bases and J shed 5 bases, with 13 bases lying between them. The CDR3 has 15 residues. The CDR3 DNA reads as TGTGCCAGCAGCCAAGAACAGGGTGGAGCTTATGGCTACACCTTC. It specifies CASSQEQGGAYGYTF.

This clonotype was counted at least ten times. This sequence joins TRBV14 and TRBJ2-7, with D perhaps matching TRBD1 (6 bases). CDR3 length equals 15 residues. CDR1 is SGHDN and CDR2 is FVKESK in the germline V gene. The ends were cut back, 0 bases at V and 3 bases at J, with 12 bases in the middle. DNA for the CDR3: TGTGCCAGCAGCCAAGAGAAAGGGGGATTCTACGAGCAGTACTTC. Encoded protein: CASSQEKGGFYEQYF.

This clonotype was seen at least ten times. The V gene is TRBV16, the J gene TRBJ1-1; no definite D call. Germline V CDR1 and CDR2: KGHSY, FQNENV. The CDR3 loop spans 13 amino acids. V lost 4 bases and J lost 4, with 10 bases in between. The CDR3 region is CASSRGQSTEAFF. CDR3 DNA sequence: TGTGCCAGCAGCCGCGGCCAGAGCACTGAAGCTTTCTTT.

The chain carries TRBV4-2 and TRBJ2-1; no clear D. Trimming removed 8 bases at V and 3 bases at J, with 14 bases between. This CDR3 has 14 amino acids. Germline V gene lookup returns CDR1 LGHNA and CDR2 YNFKEQ. The CDR3 protein is CASHHSNLYNEQFF. CDR3 nucleotide sequence: TGTGCCAGCCATCACTCGAATCTCTACAATGAGCAGTTCTTC.

This clonotype has at least ten counts. This chain connects TRBV29-1 to TRBJ2-3; a weak D match, TRBD2 (5 bases). This CDR3 spans 13 amino acids. V lost 4 bases and J 2 bases, leaving 10 bases between the germline ends. The germline gives CDR1 SQVTM, CDR2 ANQGSEA. In DNA, the CDR3 is TGCAGCGTTGCCCAGGACTCCACAGATACGCAGTATTTT. Protein: CSVAQDSTDTQYF.

This clonotype was detected a few times. This chain links TRBV30 with TRBJ1-2, with D unresolved. This CDR3 is 10 amino acids long. V lost 5 bases and J lost 7, with 8 bases in between. Germline CDR1 GTSNPN, CDR2 SVGIG (reference sequence). Here the CDR3 reads CAWGLVGYTF. The CDR3 region has the DNA TGTGCCTGGGGGCTCGTTGGCTACACCTTC. Looking up the rest from reference TRBV30 and TRBJ1-2 gives the full variable domain: SQTIHQWPATLVQPVGSPLSLECTVEGTSNPNLYWYRQAAGRGLQLLFYSVGIGQISSEVPQNLSASRPQDRQFILSSKKLLLSDSGFYLCAWGLVGYTFGSGTRLTVV.

This clonotype was counted at least ten times. This chain connects TRBV3-1 to TRBJ2-5; maybe TRBD2 (5 bases). This CDR3 is built from 14 residues. Per the germline V gene, CDR1 is LGHDT and CDR2 is YNNKEL (reference sequence). V was cut by 4 bases and J by 2 bases, with 11 bases left in between. This CDR3 is CASSPLAPQETQYF. The CDR3 region has the DNA TGTGCCAGCAGCCCTTTAGCGCCACAAGAGACCCAGTACTTC.

This clonotype was observed at least ten times. This chain uses TRBV20-1 with TRBJ2-7; 8 nucleotides line up with TRBD2. V lost 5 bases, J lost 0 bases, and 15 bases stayed unmatched. This CDR3 has 17 amino acids. The germline V gene has CDR1 DFQATT and CDR2 SNEGSKA (reference sequence). The CDR3 is CSAFPSEGSGTSYEQYF. The CDR3 DNA sequence: TGCAGTGCTTTCCCCTCAGAGGGTAGCGGGACCTCCTACGAGCAGTACTTC.

In this sample, this clonotype turned up many times. This chain uses TRBV29-1 with TRBJ1-2; D ambiguous. Germline values: CDR1 SQVTM, CDR2 ANQGSEA. The CDR3 runs to 13 residues. V gave up 7 bases and J gave up 4 bases, with 16 bases separating them. CDR3 region: CSALSSAIYGYTF. For the CDR3, the DNA is TGCAGCGCCCTGAGCTCGGCTATCTATGGCTACACCTTC.

This clonotype has ten or more counts. The J gene is TRBJ2-1, the V gene TRBV20-1; perhaps TRBD2 as D (5 bases). The germline V and J ends were trimmed by 4 bases and 3 bases, with 10 bases remaining between them. CDR1 is DFQATT and CDR2 is SNEGSKA in the germline V gene (reference sequence). The CDR3 has 13 residues. The CDR3 protein is CSANGERYNEQFF. CDR3 nucleotide sequence: TGCAGTGCTAACGGGGAGCGCTACAATGAGCAGTTCTTC.

This clonotype was seen many times. The V call is TRBV7-2, the J call TRBJ2-2; D call uncertain. Looked up from germline, CDR1 is SGHTA and CDR2 is FQGNSA. The ends were cut back, 8 bases at V and 1 base at J, with 8 bases in the middle. This CDR3 is 13 amino acids long. The CDR3 sequence: CASSQMNTGELFF. Written as DNA, the CDR3 is TGTGCCAGCTCTCAGATGAACACCGGGGAGCTGTTTTTT.

This clonotype was picked up many times. The chain has TRBV10-3 and TRBJ1-4; D gene ambiguous. The CDR3 spans 15 residues. Germline lookup yields CDR1 ENHRY and CDR2 SYGVKD. V lost 3 bases and J 4 bases, leaving 12 bases between the germline ends. The CDR3 protein is CAISEGGASNEKLFF. The CDR3 nucleotides are TGTGCCATCAGTGAAGGAGGAGCCAGTAATGAAAAACTGTTTTTT.

This clonotype showed up many times. The V call is TRBV29-1, the J call TRBJ1-1; unclear D gene. V shed 1 base and J shed 2 bases, with 5 bases lying between them. Germline CDR1 reads SQVTM; CDR2 reads ANQGSEA. The CDR3 spans 12 residues. The CDR3 nucleotides are TGCAGCGTTGAAGTAGGTAACACTGAAGCTTTCTTT. Translated, it gives CSVEVGNTEAFF.